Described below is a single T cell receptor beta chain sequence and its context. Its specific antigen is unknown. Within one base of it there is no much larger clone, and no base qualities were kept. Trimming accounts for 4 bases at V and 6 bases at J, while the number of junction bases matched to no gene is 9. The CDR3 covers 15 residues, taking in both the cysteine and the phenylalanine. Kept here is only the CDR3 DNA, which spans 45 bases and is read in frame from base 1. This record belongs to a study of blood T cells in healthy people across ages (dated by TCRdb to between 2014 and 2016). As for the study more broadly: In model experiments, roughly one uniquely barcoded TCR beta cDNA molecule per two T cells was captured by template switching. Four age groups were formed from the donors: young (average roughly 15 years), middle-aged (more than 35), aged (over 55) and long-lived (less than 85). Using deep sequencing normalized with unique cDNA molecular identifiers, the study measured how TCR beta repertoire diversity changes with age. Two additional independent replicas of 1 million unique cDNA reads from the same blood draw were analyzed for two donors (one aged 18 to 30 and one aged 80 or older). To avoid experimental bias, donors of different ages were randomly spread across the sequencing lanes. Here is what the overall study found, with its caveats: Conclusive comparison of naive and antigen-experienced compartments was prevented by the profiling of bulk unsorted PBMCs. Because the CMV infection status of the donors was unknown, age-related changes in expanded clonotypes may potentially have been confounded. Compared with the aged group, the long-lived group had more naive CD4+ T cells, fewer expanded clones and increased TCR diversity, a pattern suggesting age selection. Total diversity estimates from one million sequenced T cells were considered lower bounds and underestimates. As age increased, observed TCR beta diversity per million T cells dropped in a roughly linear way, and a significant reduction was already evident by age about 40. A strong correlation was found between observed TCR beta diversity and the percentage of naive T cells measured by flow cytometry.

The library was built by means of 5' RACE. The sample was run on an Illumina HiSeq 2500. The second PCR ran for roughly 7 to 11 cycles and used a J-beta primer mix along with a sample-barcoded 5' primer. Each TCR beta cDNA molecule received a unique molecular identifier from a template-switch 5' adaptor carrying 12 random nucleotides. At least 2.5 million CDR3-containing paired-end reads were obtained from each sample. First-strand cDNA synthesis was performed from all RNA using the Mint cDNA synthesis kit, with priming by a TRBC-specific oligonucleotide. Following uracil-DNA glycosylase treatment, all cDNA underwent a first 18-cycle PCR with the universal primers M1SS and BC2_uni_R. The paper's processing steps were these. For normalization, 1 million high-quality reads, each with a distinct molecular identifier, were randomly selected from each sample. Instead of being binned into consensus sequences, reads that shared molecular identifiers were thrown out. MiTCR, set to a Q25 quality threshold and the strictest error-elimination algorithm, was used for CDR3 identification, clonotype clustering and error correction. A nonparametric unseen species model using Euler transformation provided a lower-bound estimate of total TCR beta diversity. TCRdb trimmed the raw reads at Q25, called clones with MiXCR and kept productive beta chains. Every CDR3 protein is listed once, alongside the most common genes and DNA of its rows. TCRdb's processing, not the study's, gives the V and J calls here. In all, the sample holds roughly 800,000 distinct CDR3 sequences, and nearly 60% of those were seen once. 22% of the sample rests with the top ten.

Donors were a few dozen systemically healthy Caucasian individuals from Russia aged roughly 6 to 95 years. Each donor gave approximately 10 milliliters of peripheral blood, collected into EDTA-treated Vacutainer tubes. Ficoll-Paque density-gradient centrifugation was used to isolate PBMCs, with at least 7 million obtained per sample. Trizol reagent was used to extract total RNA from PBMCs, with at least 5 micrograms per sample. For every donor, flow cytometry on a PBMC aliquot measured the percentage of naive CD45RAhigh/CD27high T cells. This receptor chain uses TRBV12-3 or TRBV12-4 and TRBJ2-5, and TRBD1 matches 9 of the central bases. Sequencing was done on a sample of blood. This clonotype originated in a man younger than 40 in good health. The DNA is TGTGCCAGCAGTTCCTCCGGGACAGGGTATAAGACCCAGTACTTC. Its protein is CASSSSGTGYKTQYF.